These 5 T cell receptor beta chains were all obtained from the same sample, sequenced in a study of T-cell reconstitution after alpha-beta-depleted transplantation in children (dated by TCRdb to between 2015 and 2016). This sample's treatment or condition label indicates: allogeneic hematopoietic cell transplantation with graft depleted of TCRalphabeta T cells and CD19 B cells. The method behind the library was PCR. Sequencing relied on an Illumina HiSeq 2500. To normalize quantification of the TCRbeta repertoire, the TCR libraries were built with molecular barcoding that relied on unique molecular identifiers. TCRdb redid the processing of the public reads, applying fastp at Q25 and MiXCR, and retained in-frame beta chains. Rows merge per CDR3 protein into single entries with the most common DNA and genes. Across this sample there are 500,000 to 650,000 distinct CDR3 sequences, with 10% to 15% seen only once. The ten largest clones represent around 2.2% of the sample.

Here the sequenced sample was PBMCs, mostly from graft donor cells, taken 360 days after TCRalphabeta/CD19-depleted stem cell transplant. The receptor source for this set is a male patient aged 10-17 years who had a stem cell transplant for acute myeloid leukemia, so the T cells may come from the graft donor.

This clonotype appeared many times. The chain couples TRBV27 to TRBJ2-2; no clear D gene. Looked up from germline, CDR1 is MNHEY and CDR2 is SMNVEV (reference sequence). CDR3 length: 14 residues. V was clipped by 5 bases and J by 4 bases, with 11 bases between them. The CDR3 nucleotides read TGTGCCAGCAGTGACATACAAGGCACCGGGGAGCTGTTTTTT. Residues: CASSDIQGTGELFF.

This clonotype came up many times. J is TRBJ1-3 and V is TRBV29-1; TRBD1 aligns across 8 bases. The trim removed 5 bases at V and 1 base at J, leaving 10 bases unmatched. Germline V gives CDR1 SQVTM, CDR2 ANQGSEA. This CDR3 comprises 16 residues. CDR3 bases: TGCAGCGTTTGGGTCAGGACAGGGTCTTCTGGAAACACCATATATTTT. Translating it yields CSVWVRTGSSGNTIYF.

Regarding this clonotype: The conserved phenylalanine or tryptophan is not found at the CDR3 terminus, so this likely reflects a read error. The J gene is TRBJ2-7, the V gene TRBV9, with 8 bases that match TRBD1. The germline CDR1 and CDR2 sequences are SGDLS and YYNGEE. V gave up 3 bases and J gave up 3 bases; unmatched junction bases: 8. The CDR3 is made up of 15 amino acids. CDR3 bases: TGTGCCAGCAGCGGAGCCGGGACAGGAAACTACGAGCAGTACTAC. It specifies CASSGAGTGNYEQYY.

The gene calls are TRBV20-1 and TRBJ2-1; TRBD2 matches 11 bases. Germline trimming cut 6 bases from V and 4 bases from J; bases unmatched to any gene: 8. The CDR3 runs 15 residues. The V gene's germline CDR1 is DFQATT and CDR2 SNEGSKA (reference sequence). The CDR3 DNA reads as TGCAGTGCGCGGAGACTAGCGGGAACTTACAATGAGCAGTTCTTC. This encodes CSARRLAGTYNEQFF.

This rearrangement joins TRBV29-1 to TRBJ1-3; D possibly corresponds to TRBD1 (5 bases). The CDR3 is made up of 13 amino acids. The germline V gene encodes CDR1 SQVTM and CDR2 ANQGSEA. Trimming stripped 6 bases from V and 7 bases from J, with 16 bases between. The CDR3 DNA reads as TGCAGCGTAGGGACCGATCAGTGGAACACCATATATTTT. Its translation is CSVGTDQWNTIYF.